This T cell receptor beta chain was captured in a study of control samples from healthy donors and cancer patients. Assay used: immunoSEQ multiplex PCR; TCRdb lists only in-frame clones, some missing. This table holds about 110,000 clones, around four fifths found once. Trimming cost V 0 bases and J 3 bases, with 12 bases left between them. There are 15 residues in the CDR3. Germline values: CDR1 SGHNT, CDR2 YYREEE (reference sequence). Sequencing was carried out using blood. The genes are TRBV5-4 and TRBJ1-2; D may be TRBD1 (5 bases). This TCR was sampled from a man between 18 and 29 years old in good health. The CDR3 sequence: CASSLDQGGYYGYTF. The CDR3 DNA follows: TGTGCCAGCAGCTTGGACCAGGGAGGGTACTATGGCTACACCTTC.